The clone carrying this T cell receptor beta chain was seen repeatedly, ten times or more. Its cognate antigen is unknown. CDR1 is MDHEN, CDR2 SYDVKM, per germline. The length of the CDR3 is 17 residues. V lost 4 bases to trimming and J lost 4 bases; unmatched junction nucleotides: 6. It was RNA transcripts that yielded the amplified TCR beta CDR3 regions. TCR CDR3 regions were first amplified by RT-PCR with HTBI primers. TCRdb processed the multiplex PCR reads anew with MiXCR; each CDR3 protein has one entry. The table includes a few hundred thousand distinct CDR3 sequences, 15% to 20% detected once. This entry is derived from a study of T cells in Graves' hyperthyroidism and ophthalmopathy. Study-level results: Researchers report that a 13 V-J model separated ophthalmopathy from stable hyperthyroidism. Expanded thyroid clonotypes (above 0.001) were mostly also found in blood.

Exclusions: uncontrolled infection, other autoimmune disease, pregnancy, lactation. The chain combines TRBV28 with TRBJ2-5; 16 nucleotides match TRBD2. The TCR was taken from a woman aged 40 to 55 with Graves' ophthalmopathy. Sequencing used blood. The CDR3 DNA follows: TGTGCCAGCAGTTCCGGGACTAGCGGGAGGGGGGCAGAGACCCAGTACTTC. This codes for CASSSGTSGRGAETQYF.